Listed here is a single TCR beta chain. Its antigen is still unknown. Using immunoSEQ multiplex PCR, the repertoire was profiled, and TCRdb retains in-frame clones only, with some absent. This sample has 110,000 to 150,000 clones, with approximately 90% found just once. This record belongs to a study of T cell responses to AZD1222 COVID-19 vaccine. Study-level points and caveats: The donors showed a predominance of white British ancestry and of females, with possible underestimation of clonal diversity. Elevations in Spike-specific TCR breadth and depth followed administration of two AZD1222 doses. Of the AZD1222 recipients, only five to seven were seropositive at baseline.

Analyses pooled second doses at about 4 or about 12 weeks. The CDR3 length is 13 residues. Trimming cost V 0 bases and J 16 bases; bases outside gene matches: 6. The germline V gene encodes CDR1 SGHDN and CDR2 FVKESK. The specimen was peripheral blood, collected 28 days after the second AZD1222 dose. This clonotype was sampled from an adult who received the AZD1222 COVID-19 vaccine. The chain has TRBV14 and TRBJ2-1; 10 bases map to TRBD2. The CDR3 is CASSQDTAGGRFF. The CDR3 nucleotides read TGTGCCAGCAGCCAAGATACAGCGGGAGGGCGTTTCTTC. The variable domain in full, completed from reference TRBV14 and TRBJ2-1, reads EAGVTQFPSHSVIEKGQTVTLRCDPISGHDNLYWYRRVMGKEIKFLLHFVKESKQDESGMPNNRFLAERTGGTYSTLKVQPAELEDSGVYFCASSQDTAGGRFFGPGTRLTVL.